A selection of T cell receptor beta chains follows, all from one sample in a study of response to subunit inactivated influenza vaccine. TCRdb analysed the RT-PCR reads with MiXCR anew, one entry per CDR3 protein. Of some 800,000 distinct CDR3 sequences in the sample, less than 25% were seen once. The sequences come from PBMCs from blood, collected 5 days after vaccination. Source of these receptors: a man aged 45-65 years who received an inactivated influenza vaccine. Both conserved end residues are part of each CDR3. The order of the fields is J gene, D gene, clone size, V gene, CDR3 DNA, CDR3 protein. The D gene is left open where the match is weak. The size entry is marked missing in some rows and otherwise reads once, few, many or a size class.

J: TRBJ2-5; D: -; size: few; V: TRBV29-1; DNA: TGCAGCGCTGATTCGGGAAACTCTGGGGAGACCCAGTACTTC; CDR3: CSADSGNSGETQYF
J: TRBJ1-6; D: TRBD1; size: few; V: TRBV30; DNA: TGTGCCGGGGGGGGACAGCCTAATTCACCCCTCCACTTT; CDR3: CAGGGQPNSPLHF
J: TRBJ2-5; D: -; size: -; V: TRBV20-1; DNA: TGCAGTGCTAGTCGGGGAGTCGAGACCCAGTACTTC; CDR3: CSASRGVETQYF
J: TRBJ1-1; D: -; size: many; V: TRBV7-6; DNA: TGTGCCAGCAGCTTAATCGGCCAGATGAACACTGAAGCTTTCTTT; CDR3: CASSLIGQMNTEAFF
J: TRBJ1-6; D: -; size: few; V: TRBV5-1; DNA: TGCGCCAGCAGCTTGGACCAGGCGCTCTCACCCCTCCACTTT; CDR3: CASSLDQALSPLHF
J: TRBJ1-2; D: -; size: few; V: TRBV12-3/TRBV12-4; DNA: TGTGCCAGCAGTTCCAGCTACAGTAACTATGGCTACACCTTC; CDR3: CASSSSYSNYGYTF
J: TRBJ2-7; D: -; size: few; V: TRBV7-6; DNA: TGTGCCAGCAGCTTAGGATTCGGAGAAAACTACGAGCAGTACTTC; CDR3: CASSLGFGENYEQYF
J: TRBJ2-1; D: -; size: -; V: TRBV10-3; DNA: TGTGCCATCAGTGACTTAAACTTTTTTTACAATGAGCAGTTCTTC; CDR3: CAISDLNFFYNEQFF
J: TRBJ2-1; D: TRBD1; size: -; V: TRBV7-2; DNA: TGTGCCAGCAGCCCGGGGACAGGGTTAGGCGATGAGCAGTTCTTC; CDR3: CASSPGTGLGDEQFF
J: TRBJ2-1; D: TRBD2; size: few; V: TRBV6-2/TRBV6-3; DNA: TGTGCCAGCAGTTACTCGCGGGGGGGCCTACGGAATGAGCAGTTCTTC; CDR3: CASSYSRGGLRNEQFF
J: TRBJ2-7; D: -; size: -; V: TRBV7-2; DNA: TGTGCCAGCAGCTTAATCCACGAGCAGTACTTC; CDR3: CASSLIHEQYF
J: TRBJ2-7; D: -; size: -; V: TRBV5-1; DNA: TGCGCCAGCAGCTTCGTGACAGGAGCTTCCTACGAGCAGTACTTC; CDR3: CASSFVTGASYEQYF
J: TRBJ2-3; D: TRBD2; size: few; V: TRBV3-1; DNA: TGTGCCAGCAGCCACAGCGGGGCAACTAGCACAGATACGCAGTATTTT; CDR3: CASSHSGATSTDTQYF
J: TRBJ2-5; D: TRBD1; size: -; V: TRBV12-3/TRBV12-4; DNA: TGTGCCAGCAGTCCGGTGGACAGGGGGAAAGAGACCCAGTACTTC; CDR3: CASSPVDRGKETQYF
J: TRBJ2-7; D: -; size: few; V: TRBV25-1; DNA: TGTGCCAGCGCTGGACAGTCTAAAGCTGGCGAGCAGTACTTC; CDR3: CASAGQSKAGEQYF
J: TRBJ2-4; D: -; size: few; V: TRBV29-1; DNA: TGCAGCGTTGAAGTCGGCCGACGGGACATTCAGTACTTC; CDR3: CSVEVGRRDIQYF
J: TRBJ2-7; D: TRBD1; size: -; V: TRBV9; DNA: TGTGCCAGCAGCCCCAACAGGGGCGAGCAGTACTTC; CDR3: CASSPNRGEQYF
J: TRBJ2-5; D: -; size: -; V: TRBV6-5; DNA: TGTGCCAGCAGTTACGTGTGGGAACAAGAGACCCAGTACTTC; CDR3: CASSYVWEQETQYF
J: TRBJ2-7; D: -; size: few; V: TRBV6-6; DNA: TGTGCCATCAGCCGGGACTTGTTCACTCAGTACTTC; CDR3: CAISRDLFTQYF
J: TRBJ1-5; D: -; size: -; V: TRBV20-1; DNA: TGCAGTGCTAGAGATCTCGCGACAGAACATAGCAATCAGCCCCAGCATTTT; CDR3: CSARDLATEHSNQPQHF
J: TRBJ2-1; D: TRBD2; size: -; V: TRBV12-3/TRBV12-4; DNA: TGTGCCAGCAGTCCTATTAGCGGGAGGGCCATCCATGAGCAGTTCTTC; CDR3: CASSPISGRAIHEQFF
J: TRBJ2-1; D: TRBD2; size: -; V: TRBV28; DNA: TGTGCCAGCAGTCCTAGGTGGGGCGGGGGTCCCTACAATGAGCAGTTCTTC; CDR3: CASSPRWGGGPYNEQFF
J: TRBJ2-1; D: -; size: many; V: TRBV29-1; DNA: TGCAGCGTCCCGGGGGGCCGAGGCTATGAGCAGTTCTTC; CDR3: CSVPGGRGYEQFF
J: TRBJ2-5; D: -; size: few; V: TRBV20-1; DNA: TGCAGTGCTGGTCTCCAGCAAGAGACCCAGTACTTC; CDR3: CSAGLQQETQYF
J: TRBJ1-5; D: TRBD1; size: -; V: TRBV9; DNA: TGTGCCAGCAGCGAGGGGGCAGGGAGGGGACAGCCCCAGCATTTT; CDR3: CASSEGAGRGQPQHF
J: TRBJ2-1; D: TRBD2; size: few; V: TRBV4-3; DNA: TGCGCCAGCAGCCAGGGGGGGGGTAGCGGGAGGGTCCCCTCCTACAATGAGCAGTTCTTC; CDR3: CASSQGGGSGRVPSYNEQFF
J: TRBJ2-2; D: -; size: many; V: TRBV10-3; DNA: TGTGCCATCAGTGAGTCTCCTCCGAGGAATACTGGGGAGCTGTTTTTT; CDR3: CAISESPPRNTGELFF
J: TRBJ1-2; D: -; size: many; V: TRBV18; DNA: TGTGCCAGCTCACCACCGGGACACGACCTCTATGGCTACACCTTC; CDR3: CASSPPGHDLYGYTF
J: TRBJ2-2; D: -; size: -; V: TRBV5-1; DNA: TGCGCCACCCGTTCTTCGGCGAACACCGGGGAGCTGTTTTTT; CDR3: CATRSSANTGELFF
J: TRBJ2-2; D: -; size: few; V: TRBV12-3/TRBV12-4; DNA: TGTGCCATCCGACTTGCCCGGGAGCTGTTTTTT; CDR3: CAIRLARELFF
J: TRBJ1-4; D: -; size: few; V: TRBV7-2; DNA: TGTGCCAGCAGCCCGTGGACAGCAACTAATGAAAAACTGTTTTTT; CDR3: CASSPWTATNEKLFF
J: TRBJ1-1; D: -; size: -; V: TRBV7-9; DNA: TGTGCCAGCAGCTTAGGATCGCCGAGTGAAGCTTTCTTT; CDR3: CASSLGSPSEAFF
J: TRBJ2-2; D: TRBD1; size: -; V: TRBV6-4; DNA: TGTGCCAGCTCAAGGGGGCGCGACACCGGGGAGCTGTTTTTT; CDR3: CASSRGRDTGELFF
J: TRBJ2-3; D: -; size: many; V: TRBV13; DNA: TGTGCCAGCAGCCCTCAGCCTAGCTCCAACACAGATACGCAGTATTTT; CDR3: CASSPQPSSNTDTQYF
J: TRBJ2-7; D: TRBD2; size: -; V: TRBV24-1; DNA: TGTGCCACCAGTGATGGCGGGAGGGCCAAGTCCTACGAGCAGTACTTC; CDR3: CATSDGGRAKSYEQYF
J: TRBJ2-4; D: TRBD1; size: few; V: TRBV28; DNA: TGTGCCAGCAGTTTATCCGGGACAGTTGGAAACATTCAGTACTTC; CDR3: CASSLSGTVGNIQYF
J: TRBJ2-3; D: -; size: -; V: TRBV7-2; DNA: TGTGCCAGCAGCGAAACGGGAGCCCCAGATACGCAGTATTTT; CDR3: CASSETGAPDTQYF
J: TRBJ2-2; D: -; size: few; V: TRBV4-2; DNA: TGTGCCAGCAGCCAAGATTTGAAGGGGAAGCGGAAGCCGAACACCGGGGAGCTGTTTTTT; CDR3: CASSQDLKGKRKPNTGELFF
J: TRBJ2-1; D: TRBD2; size: -; V: TRBV10-2; DNA: TGCGCCAGCAGGGGAACTAGCGGGAGTACGAATGAGCAGTTCTTC; CDR3: CASRGTSGSTNEQFF
J: TRBJ2-1; D: TRBD2; size: -; V: TRBV20-1; DNA: TGCAGTGCTTCCGGGACTAGAGGTAGGAATGAGCAGTTCTTC; CDR3: CSASGTRGRNEQFF
J: TRBJ2-5; D: TRBD2; size: -; V: TRBV7-3; DNA: TGTGCCAGCAGCTTAACGGGACTAGCGGAAGAGACCCAGTACTTC; CDR3: CASSLTGLAEETQYF
J: TRBJ2-7; D: TRBD1; size: few; V: TRBV7-6; DNA: TGTGCCAGCAGCTTAGCGTCCGCAGGGGGTGACTACGAGCAGTACTTC; CDR3: CASSLASAGGDYEQYF
J: TRBJ2-3; D: -; size: few; V: TRBV24-1; DNA: TGTGCCACCAGTGCCTCCTGGGTCTCAAACCCTCGGACAGATACGCAGTATTTT; CDR3: CATSASWVSNPRTDTQYF
J: TRBJ2-7; D: -; size: many; V: TRBV2; DNA: TGTGCCAGCAGTGAAAACTGGGAGCAGTACTTC; CDR3: CASSENWEQYF
J: TRBJ2-2; D: TRBD2; size: -; V: TRBV15; DNA: TGTGCCACCAGCAGAGGACTAGCGGTGAACACCGGGGAGCTGTTTTTT; CDR3: CATSRGLAVNTGELFF
J: TRBJ2-7; D: TRBD2; size: -; V: TRBV27; DNA: TGTGCCAGCAGTCTTACGGGACTAGTGGGCGAGCAGTACTTC; CDR3: CASSLTGLVGEQYF
J: TRBJ1-5; D: -; size: many; V: TRBV24-1; DNA: TGTGCCACCAGTGAGTGGGGTCAGCCCCAGCATTTT; CDR3: CATSEWGQPQHF
J: TRBJ2-3; D: -; size: -; V: TRBV4-2; DNA: TGTGCCAGCAGCCGCACCGGGGAGTCGCAGTATTTT; CDR3: CASSRTGESQYF
J: TRBJ2-1; D: -; size: once; V: TRBV20-1; DNA: TGCAGGGCACTAGGCTCCTACAATGAGCAGTTCTTC; CDR3: CRALGSYNEQFF
J: TRBJ2-2; D: -; size: few; V: TRBV28; DNA: TGTGCCAGCAGGATGTCCACCGGGGAGCTGTTTTTT; CDR3: CASRMSTGELFF
J: TRBJ2-3; D: -; size: few; V: TRBV10-3; DNA: TGTGCCATCAGTGAGTCGGTCAGGGGAATAACCGATACGCAGTATTTT; CDR3: CAISESVRGITDTQYF
J: TRBJ2-7; D: -; size: many; V: TRBV5-1; DNA: TGCGCCAGCAGCCCGGGGGACGGTTCCTACGAGCAGTACTTC; CDR3: CASSPGDGSYEQYF